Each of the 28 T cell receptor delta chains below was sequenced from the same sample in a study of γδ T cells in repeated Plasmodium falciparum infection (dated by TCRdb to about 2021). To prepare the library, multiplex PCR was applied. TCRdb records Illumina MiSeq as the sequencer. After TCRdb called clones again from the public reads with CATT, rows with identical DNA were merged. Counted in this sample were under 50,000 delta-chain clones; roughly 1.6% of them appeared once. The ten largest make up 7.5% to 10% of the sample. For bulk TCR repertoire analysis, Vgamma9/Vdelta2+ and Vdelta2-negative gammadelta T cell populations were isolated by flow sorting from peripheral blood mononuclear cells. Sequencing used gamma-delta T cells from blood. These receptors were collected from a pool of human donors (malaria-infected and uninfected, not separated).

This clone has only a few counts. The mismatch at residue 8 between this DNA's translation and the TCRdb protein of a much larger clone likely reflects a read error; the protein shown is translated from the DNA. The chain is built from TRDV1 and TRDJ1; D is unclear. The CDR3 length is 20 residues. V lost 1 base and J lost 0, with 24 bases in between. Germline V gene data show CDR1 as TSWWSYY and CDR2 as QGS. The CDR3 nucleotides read TGTGCTCTTGGGGAACCCGCAGCTCAGGTAGTGATGGCGTACACCGATAAACTCATCTTT. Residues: CALGEPAAQVVMAYTDKLIF.

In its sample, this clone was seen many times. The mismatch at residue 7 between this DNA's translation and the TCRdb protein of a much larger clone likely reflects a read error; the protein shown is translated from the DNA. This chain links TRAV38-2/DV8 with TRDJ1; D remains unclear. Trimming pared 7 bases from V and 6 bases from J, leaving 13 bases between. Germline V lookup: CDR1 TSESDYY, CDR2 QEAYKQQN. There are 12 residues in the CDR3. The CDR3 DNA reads TGTGCTTATGGAACGATTGTACATAAACTCATCTTT. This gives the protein CAYGTIVHKLIF.

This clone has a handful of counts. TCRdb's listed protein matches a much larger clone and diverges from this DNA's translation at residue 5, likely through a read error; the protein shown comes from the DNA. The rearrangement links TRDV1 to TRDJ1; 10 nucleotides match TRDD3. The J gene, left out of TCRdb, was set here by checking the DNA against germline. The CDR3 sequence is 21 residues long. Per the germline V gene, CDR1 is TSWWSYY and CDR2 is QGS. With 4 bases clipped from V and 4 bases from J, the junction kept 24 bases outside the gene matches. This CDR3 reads CALGGTRGYWGITRDDDKLIF. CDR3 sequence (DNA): TGTGCTCTTGGGGGTACTAGGGGGTACTGGGGGATCACGCGGGATGACGATAAACTCATCTTT.

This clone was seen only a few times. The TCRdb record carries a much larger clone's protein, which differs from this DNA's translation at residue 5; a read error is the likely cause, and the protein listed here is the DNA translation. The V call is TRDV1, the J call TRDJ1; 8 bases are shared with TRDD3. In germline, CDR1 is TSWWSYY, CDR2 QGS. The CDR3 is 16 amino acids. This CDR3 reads CALREWGIYGTDKLIF. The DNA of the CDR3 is TGTGCTCTTAGGGAATGGGGGATTTATGGCACCGATAAACTCATCTTT.

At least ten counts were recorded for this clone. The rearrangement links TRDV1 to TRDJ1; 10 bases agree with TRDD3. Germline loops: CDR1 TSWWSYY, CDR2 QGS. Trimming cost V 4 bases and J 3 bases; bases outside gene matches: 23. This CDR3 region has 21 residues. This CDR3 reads CALGAFPSKVGGYRYADKLIF. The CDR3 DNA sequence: TGTGCTCTTGGGGCATTTCCTTCGAAGGTTGGGGGATACAGGTACGCCGATAAACTCATCTTT.

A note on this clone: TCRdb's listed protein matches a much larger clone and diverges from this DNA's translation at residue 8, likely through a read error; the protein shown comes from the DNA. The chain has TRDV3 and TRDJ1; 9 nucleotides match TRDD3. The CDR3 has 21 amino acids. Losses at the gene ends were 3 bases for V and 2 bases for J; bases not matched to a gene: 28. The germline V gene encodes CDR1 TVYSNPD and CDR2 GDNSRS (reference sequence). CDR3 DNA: TGTGCCTTCCCTCTTCCTGACAAAGACCTAGGGGGGGATACAAGAACCGATAAACTCATCTTT. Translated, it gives CAFPLPDKDLGGDTRTDKLIF.

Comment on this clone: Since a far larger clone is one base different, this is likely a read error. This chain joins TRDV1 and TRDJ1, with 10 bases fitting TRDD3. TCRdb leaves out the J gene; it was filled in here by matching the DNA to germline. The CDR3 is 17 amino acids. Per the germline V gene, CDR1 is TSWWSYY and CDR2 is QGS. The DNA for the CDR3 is TGTGCTCTCGGGGAAAAAGGGGGATACGCGGTCCCCGATAAACTCATCTTT. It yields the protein CALGEKGGYAVPDKLIF.

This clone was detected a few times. CDR3 sequence reads: CALGELEFVLREDALYTDKLTF. The CDR3 DNA is TGTGCTCTTGGGGAACTAGAATTCGTCCTACGTGAGGATGCTCTTTACACCGATAAACTCACCTTT. For the V gene the call is TRDV1; the J gene has no call; the table names TRDD3, a call not compared with the DNA. Germline lookup yields CDR1 TSWWSYY and CDR2 QGS. The CDR3 has 22 amino acids.

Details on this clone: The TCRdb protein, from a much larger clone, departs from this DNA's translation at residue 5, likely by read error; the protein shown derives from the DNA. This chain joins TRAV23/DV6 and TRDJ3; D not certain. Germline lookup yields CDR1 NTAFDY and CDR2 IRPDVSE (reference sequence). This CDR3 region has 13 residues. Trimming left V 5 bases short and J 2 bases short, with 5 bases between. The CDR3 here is CAAPPWDTRQMFF. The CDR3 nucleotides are TGTGCAGCGCCCCCCTGGGACACCCGACAGATGTTTTTC.

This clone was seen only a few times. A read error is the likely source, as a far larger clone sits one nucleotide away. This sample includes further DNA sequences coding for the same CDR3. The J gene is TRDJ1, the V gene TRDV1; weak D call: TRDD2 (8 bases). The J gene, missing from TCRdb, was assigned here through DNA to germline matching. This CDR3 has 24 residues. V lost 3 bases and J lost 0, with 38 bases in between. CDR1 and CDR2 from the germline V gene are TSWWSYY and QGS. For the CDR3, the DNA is TGTGCTCTTGGGGAGTACCTTCCTATTACTGAGGGATACTTACCGCACTTTTACACCGATAAACTCATCTTT. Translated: CALGEYLPITEGYLPHFYTDKLIF.

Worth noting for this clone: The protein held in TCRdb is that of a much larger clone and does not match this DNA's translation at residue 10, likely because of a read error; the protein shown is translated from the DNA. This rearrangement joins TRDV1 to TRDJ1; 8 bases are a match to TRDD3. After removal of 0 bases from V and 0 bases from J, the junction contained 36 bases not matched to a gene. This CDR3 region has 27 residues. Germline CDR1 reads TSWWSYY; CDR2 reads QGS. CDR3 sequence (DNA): TGTGCTCTTGGGGAACTAGTATTTTGTATCCTAGGCCCCCCAACTGGGGGTCCTACTTTGTACACCGATAAACTCATCTTT. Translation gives CALGELVFCILGPPTGGPTLYTDKLIF.

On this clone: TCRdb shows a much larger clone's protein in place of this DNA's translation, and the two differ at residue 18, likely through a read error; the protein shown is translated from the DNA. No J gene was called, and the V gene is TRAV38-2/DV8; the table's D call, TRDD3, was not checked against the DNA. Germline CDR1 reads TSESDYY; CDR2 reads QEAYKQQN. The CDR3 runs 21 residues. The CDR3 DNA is TGTGCTTATAGGAATTCCCCGCGAGGGGATAATGGCCCGGAGTACACCGATAACCTCATCTTT. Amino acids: CAYRNSPRGDNGPEYTDNLIF.

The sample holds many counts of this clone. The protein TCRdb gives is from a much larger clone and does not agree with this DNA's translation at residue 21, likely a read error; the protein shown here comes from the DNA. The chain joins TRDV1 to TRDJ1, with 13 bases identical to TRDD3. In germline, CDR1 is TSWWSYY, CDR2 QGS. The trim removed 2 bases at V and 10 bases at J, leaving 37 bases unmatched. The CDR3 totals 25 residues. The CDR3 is CALGEISAPSRAPYWGIRVTRGLIF. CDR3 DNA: TGTGCTCTTGGGGAAATTTCGGCTCCCTCTCGGGCCCCGTACTGGGGGATACGGGTTACAAGAGGACTCATCTTT.

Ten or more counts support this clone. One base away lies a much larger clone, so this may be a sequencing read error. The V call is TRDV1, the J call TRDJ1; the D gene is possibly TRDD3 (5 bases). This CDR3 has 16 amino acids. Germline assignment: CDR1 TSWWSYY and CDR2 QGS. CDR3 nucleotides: TGTGCTCCTGGGATCGAACAGCCCGCATACACCGATAAACTCATCTTT. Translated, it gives CAPGIEQPAYTDKLIF.

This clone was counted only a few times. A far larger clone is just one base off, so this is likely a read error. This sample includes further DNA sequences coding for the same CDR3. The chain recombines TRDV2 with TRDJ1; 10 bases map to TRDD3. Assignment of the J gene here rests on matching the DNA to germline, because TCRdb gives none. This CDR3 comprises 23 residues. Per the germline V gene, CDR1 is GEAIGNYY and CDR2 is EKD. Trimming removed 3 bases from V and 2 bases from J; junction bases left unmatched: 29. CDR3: CACDSLFLPTVGDTRAYTDKLIF. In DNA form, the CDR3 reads TGTGCCTGTGACTCCCTTTTCCTCCCTACAGTGGGGGATACTCGAGCCTATACCGATAAACTCATCTTT.

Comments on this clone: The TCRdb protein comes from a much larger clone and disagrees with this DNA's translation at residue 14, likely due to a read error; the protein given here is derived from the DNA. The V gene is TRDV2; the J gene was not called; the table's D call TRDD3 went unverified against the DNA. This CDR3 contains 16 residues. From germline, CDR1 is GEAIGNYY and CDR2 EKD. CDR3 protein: CACDYSGGKYTDKPIF. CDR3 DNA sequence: TGTGCCTGTGACTACTCTGGGGGAAAGTACACCGATAAACCCATCTTT.

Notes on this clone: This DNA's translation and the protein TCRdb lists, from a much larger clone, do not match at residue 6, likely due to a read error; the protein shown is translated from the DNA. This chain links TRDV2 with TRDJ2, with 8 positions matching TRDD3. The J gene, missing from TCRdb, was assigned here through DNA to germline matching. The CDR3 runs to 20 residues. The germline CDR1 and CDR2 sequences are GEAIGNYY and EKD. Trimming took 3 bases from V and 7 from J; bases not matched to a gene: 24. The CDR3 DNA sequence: TGTGCCTGTGACCCCGCCGGAGAACGTACTGGGGGGCGTGGTAAAGCACAACTCTTCTTT. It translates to CACDPAGERTGGRGKAQLFF.

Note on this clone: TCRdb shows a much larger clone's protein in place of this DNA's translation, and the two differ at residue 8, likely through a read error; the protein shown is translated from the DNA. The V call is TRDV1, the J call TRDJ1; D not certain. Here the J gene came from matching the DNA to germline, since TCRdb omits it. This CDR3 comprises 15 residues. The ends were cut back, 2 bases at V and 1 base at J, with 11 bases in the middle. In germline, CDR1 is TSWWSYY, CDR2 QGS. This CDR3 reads CALGEIAGPTDKLIF. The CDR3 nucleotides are TGTGCTCTTGGGGAAATAGCGGGGCCCACCGATAAACTCATCTTT.

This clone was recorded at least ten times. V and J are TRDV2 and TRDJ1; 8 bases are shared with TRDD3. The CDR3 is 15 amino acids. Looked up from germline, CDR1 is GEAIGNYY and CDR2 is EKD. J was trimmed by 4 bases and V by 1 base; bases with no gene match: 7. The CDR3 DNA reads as TGTGCCTGTGACACGGTGGGGGATTCGGGCGATAAACTCATCTTT. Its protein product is CACDTVGDSGDKLIF.

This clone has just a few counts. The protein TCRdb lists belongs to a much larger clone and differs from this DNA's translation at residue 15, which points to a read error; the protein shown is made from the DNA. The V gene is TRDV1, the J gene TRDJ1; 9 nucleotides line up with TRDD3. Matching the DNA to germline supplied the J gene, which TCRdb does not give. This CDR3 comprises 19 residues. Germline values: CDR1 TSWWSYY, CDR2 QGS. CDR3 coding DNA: TGTGCTCTTGGGGACCCCTTCCAAGGGGGATACTTGTACACCGGTAAACTCATCTTT. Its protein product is CALGDPFQGGYLYTGKLIF.

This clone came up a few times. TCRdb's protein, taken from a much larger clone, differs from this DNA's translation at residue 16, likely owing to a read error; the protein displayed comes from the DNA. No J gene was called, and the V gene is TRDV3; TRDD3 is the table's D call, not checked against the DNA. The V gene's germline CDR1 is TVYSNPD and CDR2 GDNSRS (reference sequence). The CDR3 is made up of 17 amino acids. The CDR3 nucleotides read TGTGCCTGTCCAGCCCCGTACTGGGGGATACACACCGATAAACTCACCTTT. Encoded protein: CACPAPYWGIHTDKLTF.

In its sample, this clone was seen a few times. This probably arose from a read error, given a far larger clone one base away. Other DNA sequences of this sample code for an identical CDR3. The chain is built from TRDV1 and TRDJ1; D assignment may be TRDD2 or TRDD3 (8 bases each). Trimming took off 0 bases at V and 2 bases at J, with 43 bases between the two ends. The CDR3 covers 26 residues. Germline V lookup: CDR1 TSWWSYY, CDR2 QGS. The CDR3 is CALGELDWLGNFLRTGGTRYTDKLIF. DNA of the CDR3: TGTGCTCTTGGGGAACTAGATTGGTTGGGGAACTTCCTACGTACTGGGGGGACTCGGTATACCGATAAACTCATCTTT.

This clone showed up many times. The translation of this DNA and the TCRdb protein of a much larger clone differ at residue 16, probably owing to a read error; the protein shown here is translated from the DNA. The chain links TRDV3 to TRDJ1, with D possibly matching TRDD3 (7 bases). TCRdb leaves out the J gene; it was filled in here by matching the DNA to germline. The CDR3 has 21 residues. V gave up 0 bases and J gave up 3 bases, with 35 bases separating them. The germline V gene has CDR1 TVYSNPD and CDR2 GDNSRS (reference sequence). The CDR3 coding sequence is TGTGCCTTTAGAGCGCCTTCCCCCCTGGGGGCCATATGGGCGTACGCCGATAAACTCATCTTT. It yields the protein CAFRAPSPLGAIWAYADKLIF. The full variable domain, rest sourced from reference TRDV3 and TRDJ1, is CDKVTQSSPDQTVASGSEVVLLCTYDTVYSNPDLFWYRIRPDYSFQFVFYGDNSRSEGADFTQGRFSVKHILTQKAFHLVISPVRTEDSATYYCAFRAPSPLGAIWAYADKLIFGKGTRVTVEP.

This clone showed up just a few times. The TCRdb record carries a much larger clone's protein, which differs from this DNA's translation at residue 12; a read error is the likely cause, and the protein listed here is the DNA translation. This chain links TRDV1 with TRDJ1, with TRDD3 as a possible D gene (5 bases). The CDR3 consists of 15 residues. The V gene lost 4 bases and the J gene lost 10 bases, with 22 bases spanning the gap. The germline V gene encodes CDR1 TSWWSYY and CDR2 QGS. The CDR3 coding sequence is TGTGCTCTTGGGGTCTTGGGGTACCTGTGGGGACGACTCATCTTT. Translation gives CALGVLGYLWGRLIF.

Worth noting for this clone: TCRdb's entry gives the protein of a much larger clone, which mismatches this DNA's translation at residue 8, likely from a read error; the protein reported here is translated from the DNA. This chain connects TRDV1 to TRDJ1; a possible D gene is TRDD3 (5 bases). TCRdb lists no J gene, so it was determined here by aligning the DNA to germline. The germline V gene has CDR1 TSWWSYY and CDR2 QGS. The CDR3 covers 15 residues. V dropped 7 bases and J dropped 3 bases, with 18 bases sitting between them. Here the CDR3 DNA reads TGTGCTCTTGAGGAGGACGGGGGTAAGGCCGATAAACTCATCTTT. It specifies CALEEDGGKADKLIF.

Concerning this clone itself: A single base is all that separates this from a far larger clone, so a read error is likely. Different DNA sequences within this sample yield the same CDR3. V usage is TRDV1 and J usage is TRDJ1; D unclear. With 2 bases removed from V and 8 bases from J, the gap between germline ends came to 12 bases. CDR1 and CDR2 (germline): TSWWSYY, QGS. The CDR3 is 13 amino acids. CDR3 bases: TGTGCTCTTGGGGAATTTCGCAGCGACAAACTCATCTTT. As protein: CALGEFRSDKLIF.

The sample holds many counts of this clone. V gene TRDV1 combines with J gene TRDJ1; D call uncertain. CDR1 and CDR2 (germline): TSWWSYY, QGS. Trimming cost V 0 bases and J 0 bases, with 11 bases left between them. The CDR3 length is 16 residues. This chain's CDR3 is CALGELEGLYTDKLIF. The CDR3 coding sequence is TGTGCTCTTGGGGAACTAGAGGGGTTGTACACCGATAAACTCATCTTT.

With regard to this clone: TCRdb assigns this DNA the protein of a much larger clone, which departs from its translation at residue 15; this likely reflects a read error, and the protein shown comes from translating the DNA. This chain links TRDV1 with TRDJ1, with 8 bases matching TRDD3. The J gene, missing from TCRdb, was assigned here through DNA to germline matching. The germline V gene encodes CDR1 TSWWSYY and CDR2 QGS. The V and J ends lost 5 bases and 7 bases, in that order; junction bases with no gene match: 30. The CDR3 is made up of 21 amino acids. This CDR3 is CALGPTWERDVYWGVKIKLIF. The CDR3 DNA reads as TGTGCTCTTGGGCCCACCTGGGAACGGGACGTATACTGGGGGGTAAAAATTAAACTCATCTTT.